Presented here are 26 T cell receptor beta chains from one specimen sequenced in a study of blood T cell repertoires in COVID-19. Method: immunoSEQ multiplex PCR; TCRdb's copy keeps in-frame clones and lacks some. The sample lists 450,000 to 500,000 clones, about 85% occurring once. Sequencing was done on a sample of PBMCs or T cells enriched from blood (not recorded which). The receptor set was obtained from a woman in her late teens or twenties who had recovered from COVID-19.

This chain connects TRBV3-1 (or the pseudogene TRBV3-2) to TRBJ2-3; tentatively, D is TRBD2 (6 bases). There are 18 residues in the CDR3. The germline gives CDR1 LGHDT, CDR2 YNNKEL (reference sequence). V gave up 4 bases and J gave up 1 base, with 21 bases separating them. DNA for the CDR3: TGTGCCAGCAGCCGACACCGCCCCCTAGCGTCTGGCACAGATACGCAGTATTTT. Its translation: CASSRHRPLASGTDTQYF.

This clone showed up just a few times. V is TRBV12-3 or TRBV12-4 and J is TRBJ1-5; D unclear. V dropped 8 bases and J dropped 6 bases, with 14 bases sitting between them. The CDR3 totals 13 residues. The CDR3 region is CASSELVRQPQHF. The CDR3, as DNA: TGTGCCAGCTCAGAACTAGTGCGTCAGCCCCAGCATTTT.

The rearrangement links TRBV19 to TRBJ1-5, with 7 nucleotides matching TRBD1. The ends lost 3 bases at V and 4 bases at J; junction bases unmatched: 9. Germline CDR1 is LNHDA and CDR2 is SQIVND (reference sequence). The CDR3 sequence is 16 residues long. Here the CDR3 DNA reads TGTGCCAGTAGTATTACAGGGGCAAAAAGGAATCAGCCCCAGCATTTT. Its translation: CASSITGAKRNQPQHF.

This chain joins TRBV7-2 and TRBJ2-2; the match to TRBD1 covers 10 bases. Germline V CDR1 and CDR2: SGHTA, FQGNSA. J was trimmed by 7 bases and V by 3 bases; bases with no gene match: 8. This CDR3 is built from 16 residues. The DNA of the CDR3 is TGTGCCAGCAGCTTCCGGGACAGGGGTTCTATCGGGGAGCTGTTTTTT. Its protein is CASSFRDRGSIGELFF.

The gene calls are TRBV2 and TRBJ1-1; D is ambiguous. This CDR3 is 12 amino acids long. Germline V CDR1 and CDR2: SNHLY, FYNNEI. The V end was cut by 6 bases, the J end by 6 bases, with 11 bases between. CDR3 sequence: CASSPRTPEAFF. The CDR3, as DNA: TGTGCCAGCAGCCCCAGGACTCCTGAAGCTTTCTTT.

This clone was detected only a few times. The V and J genes are TRBV7-3 and TRBJ1-2; TRBD1 aligns across 9 bases. Germline values: CDR1 SGHTA, CDR2 FQGTGA. The CDR3 runs to 14 residues. The V and J ends lost 5 bases and 11 bases, in that order; junction bases with no gene match: 12. This CDR3 is CASSAGGTGSLYTF. The CDR3 nucleotides are TGTGCCAGCAGCGCTGGGGGGACAGGGTCTCTGTACACCTTC.

CDR3 DNA sequence: TGTGCCAGCAGTTTTTTAGGGGGCGCGGGTAACGTCCTGACTTTC. Amino acids: CASSFLGGAGNVLTF. The chain employs TRBV28 and TRBJ2-6; 7 nucleotides match TRBD1. The J segment lost 10 bases and the V segment lost 3 bases, leaving 9 bases of the junction unmatched. Germline lookup yields CDR1 MDHEN and CDR2 SYDVKM. The CDR3 spans 15 residues.

This chain connects TRBV7-9 to TRBJ1-1, with D maybe TRBD1 (6 bases). CDR1 is SEHNR and CDR2 is FQNEAQ in the germline V gene (reference sequence). The V end was cut by 5 bases, the J end by 7 bases, with 14 bases between. CDR3 length: 13 amino acids. CDR3 sequence reads: CASSRSQGYEAFF. In nucleotides, the CDR3 is TGTGCCAGCAGCCGGTCCCAGGGGTATGAAGCTTTCTTT.

This CDR3 is CASSERIHTEAFF. The CDR3 DNA sequence: TGTGCCAGCAGTGAGCGGATTCACACTGAAGCTTTCTTT. V usage is TRBV6-1 and J usage is TRBJ1-1; the D is unclear. The CDR3 consists of 13 residues. CDR1 is MNHNS and CDR2 is SASEGT in the germline V gene. V shed 3 bases and J shed 3 bases, with 8 bases lying between them.

V usage is TRBV2 and J usage is TRBJ1-2; D is perhaps TRBD1 (5 bases). The CDR3 extends over 14 amino acids. The germline V gene has CDR1 SNHLY and CDR2 FYNNEI. Trimming removed 4 bases from V and 4 bases from J, with 13 bases in between. CDR3 amino acids: CASSAGTSPYGYTF. DNA of the CDR3: TGTGCCAGCAGTGCCGGGACTTCGCCCTATGGCTACACCTTC.

The chain carries TRBV3-1 (or the pseudogene TRBV3-2) and TRBJ1-1, with D unclear. V lost 8 bases to trimming and J lost 5 bases, with 18 bases between them. This CDR3 is built from 14 residues. Germline V lookup: CDR1 LGHDT, CDR2 YNNKEL (reference sequence). The CDR3 nucleotides read TGTGCCAGCTCCCCGGGTCGAAGGAGTACTGAAGCTTTCTTT. This encodes CASSPGRRSTEAFF.

The genes are TRBV3-1 (or the pseudogene TRBV3-2) and TRBJ2-5; 7 bases align to TRBD2. Per the germline V gene, CDR1 is LGHDT and CDR2 is YNNKEL (reference sequence). The length of the CDR3 is 13 residues. The trim removed 5 bases at V and 3 bases at J, leaving 3 bases unmatched. CDR3 sequence reads: CASSRAGEETQYF. In DNA form, the CDR3 reads TGTGCCAGCAGCAGGGCGGGGGAAGAGACCCAGTACTTC.

The J gene is TRBJ1-1, the V gene TRBV5-1; weak D call: TRBD1 (6 bases). The CDR3 loop spans 16 amino acids. V shed 1 base and J shed 0 bases, with 13 bases lying between them. Germline lookup yields CDR1 SGHRS and CDR2 YFSETQ. The CDR3 nucleotides read TGCGCCAGCAGCTTGAGTATTACAGGGATGAACACTGAAGCTTTCTTT. This sequence encodes CASSLSITGMNTEAFF.

This chain links TRBV11-2 with TRBJ2-2; 8 bases map to TRBD2. The V gene end was trimmed by 0 bases and the J gene end by 0 bases; junction bases not matched to a gene: 12. CDR1 and CDR2 (germline): SGHAT, FQNNGV. CDR3 length: 20 residues. CDR3: CASSLDQIVGLVANTGELFF. For the CDR3, the DNA is TGTGCCAGCAGCTTAGATCAAATCGTGGGACTAGTCGCGAACACCGGGGAGCTGTTTTTT.

The rearrangement uses TRBV28 and TRBJ1-3; TRBD1 might be the D (6 bases). V was pared by 3 bases and J by 2 bases, with 17 bases between. Looked up from germline, CDR1 is MDHEN and CDR2 is SYDVKM. The CDR3 is made up of 17 amino acids. Here the CDR3 reads CASSLSAGQGPGNTIYF. Here the CDR3 DNA reads TGTGCCAGCAGTTTGTCCGCTGGTCAGGGGCCTGGAAACACCATATATTTT.

This CDR3 reads CTGGTEVYNEQFF. In DNA, the CDR3 is TGCACCGGCGGGACGGAAGTTTACAATGAGCAGTTCTTC. The gene calls are TRBV29-1 and TRBJ2-1, with D possibly TRBD2 on 6 matching bases. Germline loops: CDR1 SQVTM, CDR2 ANQGSEA. The CDR3 is made up of 13 amino acids.

This rearrangement joins TRBV5-4 to TRBJ1-2, with a tentative D call TRBD1 (5 bases). CDR3 length: 13 residues. Germline-derived CDR1 and CDR2 are SGHNT and YYREEE (reference sequence). The V end lost 2 bases, the J end lost 7 bases, and 12 bases lay between the germline ends. CDR3 sequence (DNA): TGTGCCAGCAGCTTAATAGGGGAAGGTGGCTACACCTTC. This translates into CASSLIGEGGYTF. Combining the CDR3 with reference TRBV5-4 and TRBJ1-2 gives the whole variable domain ETGVTQSPTHLIKTRGQQVTLRCSSQSGHNTVSWYQQALGQGPQFIFQYYREEENGRGNFPPRFSGLQFPNYSSELNVNALELDDSALYLCASSLIGEGGYTFGSGTRLTVV.

The chain carries TRBV5-5 and TRBJ2-5; 8 bases agree with TRBD1. Losses at the gene ends were 5 bases for V and 4 bases for J; bases not matched to a gene: 16. The CDR3 has 17 residues. CDR1 and CDR2 from the germline V gene are SGHKS and YYEKEE (reference sequence). In DNA, the CDR3 is TGTGCCAGCAGGAGGGGACAGGCCCCCTTGAGGATAGAGACCCAGTACTTC. This translates into CASRRGQAPLRIETQYF.

The chain combines TRBV2 with TRBJ2-3; 7 nucleotides agree with TRBD2. Germline loops: CDR1 SNHLY, CDR2 FYNNEI. Trimming took 2 bases from V and 1 from J; bases not matched to a gene: 3. CDR3 length: 15 residues. The DNA of the CDR3 is TGTGCCAGCAGTGAATACCGGGGGGGCACAGATACGCAGTATTTT. Amino acid sequence: CASSEYRGGTDTQYF.

The rearrangement links TRBV2 to TRBJ1-2, with 9 bases fitting TRBD1. Germline values: CDR1 SNHLY, CDR2 FYNNEI. V lost 8 bases and J lost 2; bases outside the gene matches: 6. There are 14 residues in the CDR3. The CDR3 bases are TGTGCCAGCGGTACCGGGACAGGGAACTATGGCTACACCTTC. Encoded protein: CASGTGTGNYGYTF.

The chain is built from TRBV20-1 and TRBJ1-6; D possibly corresponds to TRBD1 (5 bases). The V end was cut by 3 bases, the J end by 8 bases, with 8 bases between. The CDR3 is 12 amino acids. Germline assignment: CDR1 DFQATT and CDR2 SNEGSKA (reference sequence). This CDR3 is CSASGGDSPLHF. CDR3 nucleotides: TGCAGTGCTAGTGGGGGGGATTCACCCCTCCACTTT.

This rearrangement joins TRBV6-5 to TRBJ2-1; D is unclear. CDR1 MNHEY and CDR2 SVGAGI come from the germline V gene. The CDR3 runs 14 residues. The V gene lost 7 bases and the J gene lost 0 bases, with 10 bases spanning the gap. CDR3 in amino acids: CASKDKSSYNEQFF. As DNA, the CDR3 is TGTGCCAGCAAAGACAAGAGCTCCTACAATGAGCAGTTCTTC.

The chain employs TRBV5-6 and TRBJ1-2; D is uncertain. Between the trimmed V and J ends, which lost 0 bases and 10 bases, there was a span of 10 bases. This CDR3 has 12 amino acids. Germline CDR1 reads SGHDT; CDR2 reads YYEEEE. The CDR3 region is CASSLVQPYYTF. DNA for the CDR3: TGTGCCAGCAGCTTGGTACAGCCTTACTACACCTTC.

The chain links TRBV5-6 to TRBJ1-3; D is unclear. The V gene lost 1 base and the J gene lost 0 bases, with 5 bases spanning the gap. Germline CDR1 and CDR2: SGHDT and YYEEEE. The CDR3 is 14 residues long. This chain's CDR3 is CASSLRSSGNTIYF. DNA for the CDR3: TGTGCCAGCAGCTTGAGGAGCTCTGGAAACACCATATATTTT.

This clone was found once. J is TRBJ2-3 and V is TRBV7-9; D is unclear. This CDR3 contains 12 residues. Trimming left V 1 base short and J 5 bases short, with 4 bases between. CDR1 is SEHNR, CDR2 FQNEAQ, per germline (reference sequence). The CDR3 loop is CASSLEQDTQYF. The CDR3 nucleotides are TGTGCCAGCAGCTTAGAACAAGATACGCAGTATTTT.

The table lists this clone with a few counts. The chain couples TRBV3-1 (or the pseudogene TRBV3-2) to TRBJ1-2, with D possibly TRBD1 on 6 matching bases. V was clipped by 0 bases and J by 8 bases, with 13 bases between them. Germline CDR1 reads LGHDT; CDR2 reads YNNKEL (reference sequence). The CDR3 contains 14 residues. CDR3 sequence (DNA): TGTGCCAGCAGCCAAGATTTGGCAGGGGCGGGCTACACCTTC. Encoded protein: CASSQDLAGAGYTF.